This entry features one T cell receptor (beta chain) sequence. Its antigen remains unknown. This sample was included in a study of a mutant IDH1 vaccine in newly diagnosed glioma. Study results and limitations: Pseudoprogression appears to have had no connection to changes in top peripheral T cell clonotypes.

Generated by immunoSEQ multiplex PCR, the TCRdb table keeps only in-frame clones and is missing some. Of some 38,000 clones listed, roughly 90% are singletons. Trimming stripped 0 bases from V and 2 bases from J, with 14 bases between. The germline gives CDR1 SGHDT, CDR2 YYEEEE. CDR3 length: 16 residues. The time point denotes: baseline, week 1 (first vaccination visit). As for treatment: pre-vaccination baseline after standard-of-care therapy. Each tumor in the donors was a new WHO grade 3 or 4 astrocytoma, IDH1-mutant and ATRX-lost. This receptor was taken from a man in his late teens or twenties with glioma. The sample here was PBMCs, taken from a glioma patient treated with radiotherapy, temozolomide or both. This chain connects TRBV5-6 to TRBJ1-2, with no clear D. The CDR3 DNA reads TGTGCCAGCAGCTTGGGAGGTACAGTCCAGAACTATGGCTACACCTTC. Amino acids: CASSLGGTVQNYGYTF. Full variable domain (rest looked up from reference TRBV5-6 and TRBJ1-2): DAGVTQSPTHLIKTRGQQVTLRCSPKSGHDTVSWYQQALGQGPQFIFQYYEEEERQRGNFPDRFSGHQFPNYSSELNVNALLLGDSALYLCASSLGGTVQNYGYTFGSGTRLTVV.